This TCR beta chain was obtained from a study of blood T cell repertoires in COVID-19. Across the whole study: Acute-phase and convalescent COVID-19 samples originated in the United States, Italy and Spain. PBMCs, B-cell-depleted T cells, or T cells provided the cDNA or gDNA that made up the material.

The CDR3 covers 15 residues. In the authors' workflow: Amplified reference gene primers provided the basis for estimating nucleated cell counts. Produced via immunoSEQ multiplex PCR; TCRdb's table is partial and in-frame only. Clonal size and the V and J genes are those of that table, whereas D and trimming came from the DNA. This table has some 110,000 clones, 86% appearing once. The receptor was derived from a middle-aged man with acute or convalescent COVID-19. The sample comprised peripheral blood. V usage is TRBV12-2 and J usage is TRBJ2-7; TRBD2 is taken as the D call from the table, unchecked against the DNA. TRBV12-2 is recorded as a pseudogene. The CDR3 spells CASRPWTSGGVEQYF. The CDR3, as DNA: TGTGCAAGTCGCCCCTGGACTAGCGGGGGCGTCGAGCAGTACTTC.